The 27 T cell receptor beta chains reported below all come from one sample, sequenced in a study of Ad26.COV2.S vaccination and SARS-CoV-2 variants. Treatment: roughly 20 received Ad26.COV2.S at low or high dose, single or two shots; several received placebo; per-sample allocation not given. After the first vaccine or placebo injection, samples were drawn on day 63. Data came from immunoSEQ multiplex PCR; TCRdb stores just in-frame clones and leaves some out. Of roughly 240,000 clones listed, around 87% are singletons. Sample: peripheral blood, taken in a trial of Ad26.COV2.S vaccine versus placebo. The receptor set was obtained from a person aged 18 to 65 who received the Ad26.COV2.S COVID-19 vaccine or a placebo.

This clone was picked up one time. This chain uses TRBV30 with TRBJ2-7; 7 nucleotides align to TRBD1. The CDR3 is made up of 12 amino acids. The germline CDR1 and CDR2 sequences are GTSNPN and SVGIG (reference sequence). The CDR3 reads CAAGTDSYEQYF. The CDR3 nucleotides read TGTGCTGCCGGGACAGACTCCTACGAGCAGTACTTC.

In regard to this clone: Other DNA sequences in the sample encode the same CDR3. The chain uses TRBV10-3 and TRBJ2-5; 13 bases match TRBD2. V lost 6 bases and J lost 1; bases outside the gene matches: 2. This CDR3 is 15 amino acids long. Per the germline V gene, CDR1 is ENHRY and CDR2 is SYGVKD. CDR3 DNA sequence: TGTGCCATCAGCGGACTAGCGGGGGCCCAAGAGACCCAGTACTTC. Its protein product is CAISGLAGAQETQYF.

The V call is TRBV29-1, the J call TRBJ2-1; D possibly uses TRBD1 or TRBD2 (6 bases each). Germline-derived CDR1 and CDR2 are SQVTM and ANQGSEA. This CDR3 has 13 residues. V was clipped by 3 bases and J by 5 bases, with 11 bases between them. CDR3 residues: CSVDSGADNEQFF. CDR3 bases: TGCAGCGTTGATTCGGGGGCCGACAATGAGCAGTTCTTC.

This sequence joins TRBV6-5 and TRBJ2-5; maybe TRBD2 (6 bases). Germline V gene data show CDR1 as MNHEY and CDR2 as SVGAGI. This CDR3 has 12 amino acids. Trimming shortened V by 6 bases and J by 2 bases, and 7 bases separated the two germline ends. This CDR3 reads CASRGGQETQYF. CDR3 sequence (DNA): TGTGCCAGCAGGGGGGGTCAAGAGACCCAGTACTTC.

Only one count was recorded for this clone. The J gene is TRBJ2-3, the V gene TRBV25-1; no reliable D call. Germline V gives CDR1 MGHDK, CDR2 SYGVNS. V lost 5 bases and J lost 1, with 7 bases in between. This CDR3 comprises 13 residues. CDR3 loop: CASSSTGTDTQYF. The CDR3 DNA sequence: TGTGCCAGCAGTAGTACAGGCACAGATACGCAGTATTTT.

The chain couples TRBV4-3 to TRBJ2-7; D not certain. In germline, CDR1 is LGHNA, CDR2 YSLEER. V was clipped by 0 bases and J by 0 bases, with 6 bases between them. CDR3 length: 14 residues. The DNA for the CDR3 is TGCGCCAGCAGCCAAGACGTGAGCTCCTACGAGCAGTACTTC. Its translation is CASSQDVSSYEQYF.

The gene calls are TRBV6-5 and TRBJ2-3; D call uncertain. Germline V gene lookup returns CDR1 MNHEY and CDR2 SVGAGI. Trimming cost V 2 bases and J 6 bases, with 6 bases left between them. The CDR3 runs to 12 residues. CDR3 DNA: TGTGCCAGCAGTTACAACTTGGATACGCAGTATTTT. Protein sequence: CASSYNLDTQYF.

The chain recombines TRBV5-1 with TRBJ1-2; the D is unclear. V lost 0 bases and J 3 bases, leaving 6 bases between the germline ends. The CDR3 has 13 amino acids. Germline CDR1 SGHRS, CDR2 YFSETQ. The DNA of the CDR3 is TGCGCCAGCAGCTTGGTTGGGGACTATGGCTACACCTTC. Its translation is CASSLVGDYGYTF.

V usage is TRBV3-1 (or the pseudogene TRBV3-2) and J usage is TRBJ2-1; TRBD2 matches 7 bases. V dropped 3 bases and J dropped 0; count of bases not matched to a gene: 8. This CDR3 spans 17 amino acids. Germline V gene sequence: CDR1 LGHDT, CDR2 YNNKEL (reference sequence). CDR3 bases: TGTGCCAGCAGCCATGAGACTAGCCTTACCTCCTACAATGAGCAGTTCTTC. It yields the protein CASSHETSLTSYNEQFF.

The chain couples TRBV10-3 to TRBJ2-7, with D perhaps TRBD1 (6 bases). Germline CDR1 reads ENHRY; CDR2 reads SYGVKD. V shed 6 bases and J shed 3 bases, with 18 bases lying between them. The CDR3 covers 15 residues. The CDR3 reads CAIRPTGNLLYEQYF. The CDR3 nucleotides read TGTGCCATCAGGCCCACAGGGAACCTACTCTACGAGCAGTACTTC.

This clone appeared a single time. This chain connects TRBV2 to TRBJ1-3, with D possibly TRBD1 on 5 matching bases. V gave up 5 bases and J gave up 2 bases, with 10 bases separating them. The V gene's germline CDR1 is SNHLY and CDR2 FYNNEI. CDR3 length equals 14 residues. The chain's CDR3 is CASSPPGTGNTIYF. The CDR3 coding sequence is TGTGCCAGCAGTCCTCCAGGGACTGGAAACACCATATATTTT.

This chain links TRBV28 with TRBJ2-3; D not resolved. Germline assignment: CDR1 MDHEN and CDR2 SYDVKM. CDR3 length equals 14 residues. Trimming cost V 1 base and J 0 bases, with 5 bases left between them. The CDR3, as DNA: TGTGCCAGCAGTTTATCCACTAGCACAGATACGCAGTATTTT. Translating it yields CASSLSTSTDTQYF.

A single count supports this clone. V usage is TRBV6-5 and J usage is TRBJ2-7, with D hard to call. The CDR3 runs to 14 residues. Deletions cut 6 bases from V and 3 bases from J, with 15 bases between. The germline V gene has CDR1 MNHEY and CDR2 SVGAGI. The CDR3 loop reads CASSFRVSYYEQYF. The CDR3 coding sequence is TGTGCCAGCAGCTTTAGAGTCTCTTACTACGAGCAGTACTTC.

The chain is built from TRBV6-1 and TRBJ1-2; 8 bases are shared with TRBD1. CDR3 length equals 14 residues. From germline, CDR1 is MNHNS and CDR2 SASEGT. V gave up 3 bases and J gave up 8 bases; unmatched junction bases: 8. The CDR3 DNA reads TGTGCCAGCAGTGAGGCGACAGGGGCTGGAGGCTACACCTTC. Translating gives CASSEATGAGGYTF.

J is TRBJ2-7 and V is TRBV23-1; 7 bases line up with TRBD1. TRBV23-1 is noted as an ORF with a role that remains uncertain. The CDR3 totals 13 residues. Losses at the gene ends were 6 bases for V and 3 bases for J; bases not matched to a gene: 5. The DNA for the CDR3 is TGCGCCAGCAGCCTAGGGACAGACTACGAGCAGTACTTC. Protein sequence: CASSLGTDYEQYF.

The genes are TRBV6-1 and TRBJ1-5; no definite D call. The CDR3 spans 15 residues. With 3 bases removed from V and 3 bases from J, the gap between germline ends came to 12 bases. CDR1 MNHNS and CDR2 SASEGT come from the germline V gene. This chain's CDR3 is CASSDELSDNQPQHF. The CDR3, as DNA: TGTGCCAGCAGTGATGAGTTGTCGGACAATCAGCCCCAGCATTTT.

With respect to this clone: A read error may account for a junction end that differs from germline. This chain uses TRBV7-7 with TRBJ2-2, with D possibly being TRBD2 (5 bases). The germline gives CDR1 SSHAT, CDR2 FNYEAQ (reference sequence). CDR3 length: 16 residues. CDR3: CASSLGGRMNTGELFF. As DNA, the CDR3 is TGTGCTAGCAGCTTAGGAGGCAGAATGAACACCGGGGAGCTGTTTTTT.

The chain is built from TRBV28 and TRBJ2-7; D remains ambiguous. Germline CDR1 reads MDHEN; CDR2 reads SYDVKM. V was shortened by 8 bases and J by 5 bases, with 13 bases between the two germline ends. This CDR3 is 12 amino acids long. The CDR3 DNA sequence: TGTGCCAGCGTCCGTGAAAGTCACGAGCAGTACTTC. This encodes CASVRESHEQYF.

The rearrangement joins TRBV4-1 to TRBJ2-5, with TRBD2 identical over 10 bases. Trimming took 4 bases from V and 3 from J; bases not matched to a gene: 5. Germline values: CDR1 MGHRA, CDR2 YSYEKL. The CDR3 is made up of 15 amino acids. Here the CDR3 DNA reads TGCGCCAGCAGCCTGAGCGGGGGGGGAGAAGAGACCCAGTACTTC. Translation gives CASSLSGGGEETQYF.

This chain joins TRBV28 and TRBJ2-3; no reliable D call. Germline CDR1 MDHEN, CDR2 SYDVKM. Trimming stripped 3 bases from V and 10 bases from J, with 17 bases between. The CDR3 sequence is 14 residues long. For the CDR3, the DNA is TGTGCCAGCAGTTTTGCCCAACCACCCCCCTCGCAGTATTTT. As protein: CASSFAQPPPSQYF.

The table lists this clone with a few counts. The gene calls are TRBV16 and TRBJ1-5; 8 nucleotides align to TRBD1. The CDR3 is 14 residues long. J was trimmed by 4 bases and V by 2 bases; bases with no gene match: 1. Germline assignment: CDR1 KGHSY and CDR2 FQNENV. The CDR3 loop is CASSQDRGNQPQHF. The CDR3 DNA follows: TGTGCCAGCAGCCAAGACAGGGGAAATCAGCCCCAGCATTTT.

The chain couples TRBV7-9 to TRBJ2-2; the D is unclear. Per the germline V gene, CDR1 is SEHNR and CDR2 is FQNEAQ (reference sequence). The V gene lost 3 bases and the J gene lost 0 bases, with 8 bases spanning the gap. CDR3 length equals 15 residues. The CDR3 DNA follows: TGTGCCAGCAGCTTCGGAACAGCGAACACCGGGGAGCTGTTTTTT. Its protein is CASSFGTANTGELFF.

CDR3 loop: CASSQEKVTEAFF. DNA for the CDR3: TGCGCCAGCAGCCAAGAAAAGGTCACTGAAGCTTTCTTT. The chain employs TRBV4-3 and TRBJ1-1, with D unresolved. The CDR3 length is 13 residues. CDR1 and CDR2 from the germline V gene are LGHNA and YSLEER. V was pared by 0 bases and J by 4 bases, with 6 bases between.

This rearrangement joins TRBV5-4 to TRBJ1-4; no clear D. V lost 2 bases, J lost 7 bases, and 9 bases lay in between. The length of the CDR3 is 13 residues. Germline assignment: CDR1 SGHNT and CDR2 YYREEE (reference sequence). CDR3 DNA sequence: TGTGCCAGCAGCTTCCCCGGCGGTGAAAAACTGTTTTTT. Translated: CASSFPGGEKLFF. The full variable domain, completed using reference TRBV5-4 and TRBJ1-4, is ETGVTQSPTHLIKTRGQQVTLRCSSQSGHNTVSWYQQALGQGPQFIFQYYREEENGRGNFPPRFSGLQFPNYSSELNVNALELDDSALYLCASSFPGGEKLFFGSGTQLSVL.

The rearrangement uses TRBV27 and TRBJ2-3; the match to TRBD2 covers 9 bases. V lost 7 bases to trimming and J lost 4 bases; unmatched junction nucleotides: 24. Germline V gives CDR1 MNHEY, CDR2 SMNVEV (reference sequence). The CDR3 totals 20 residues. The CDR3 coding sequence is TGTGCCAGCACCCTCACGCGGCAGATATATAGCGGGAGTGGTGCAGATACGCAGTATTTT. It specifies CASTLTRQIYSGSGADTQYF.

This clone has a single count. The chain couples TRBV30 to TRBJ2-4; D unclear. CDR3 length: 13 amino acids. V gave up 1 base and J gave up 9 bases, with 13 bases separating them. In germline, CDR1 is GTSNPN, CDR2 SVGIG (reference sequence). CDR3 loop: CAWSGPWPGIQYF. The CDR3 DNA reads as TGTGCCTGGAGTGGCCCCTGGCCCGGCATTCAGTACTTC.

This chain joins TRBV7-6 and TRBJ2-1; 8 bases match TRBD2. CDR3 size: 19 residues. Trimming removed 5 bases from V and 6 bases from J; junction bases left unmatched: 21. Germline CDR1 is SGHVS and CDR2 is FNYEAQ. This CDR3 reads CASSPPAGAGGRGSNEQFF. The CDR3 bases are TGTGCCAGCAGCCCACCGGCGGGGGCGGGAGGCCGGGGTTCCAATGAGCAGTTCTTC.